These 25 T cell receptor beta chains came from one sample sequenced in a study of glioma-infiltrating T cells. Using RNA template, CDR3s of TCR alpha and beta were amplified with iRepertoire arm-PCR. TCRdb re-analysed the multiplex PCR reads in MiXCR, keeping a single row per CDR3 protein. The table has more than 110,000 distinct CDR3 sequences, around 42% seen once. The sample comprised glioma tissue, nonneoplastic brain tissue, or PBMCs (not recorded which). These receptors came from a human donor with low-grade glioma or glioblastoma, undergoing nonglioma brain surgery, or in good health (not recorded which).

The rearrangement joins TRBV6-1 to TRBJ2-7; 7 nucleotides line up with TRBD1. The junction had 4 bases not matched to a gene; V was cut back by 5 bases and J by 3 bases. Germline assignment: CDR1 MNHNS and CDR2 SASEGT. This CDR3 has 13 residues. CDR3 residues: CASSPNRGYEQYF. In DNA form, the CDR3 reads TGTGCCAGCAGTCCAAACAGGGGCTACGAGCAGTACTTC.

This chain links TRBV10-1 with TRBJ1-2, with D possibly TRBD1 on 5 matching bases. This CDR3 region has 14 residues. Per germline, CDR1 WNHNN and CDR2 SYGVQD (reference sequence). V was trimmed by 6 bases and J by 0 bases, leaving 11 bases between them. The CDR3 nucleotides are TGCGCCAGCAGGCCGGGACGGACTAACTATGGCTACACCTTC. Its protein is CASRPGRTNYGYTF.

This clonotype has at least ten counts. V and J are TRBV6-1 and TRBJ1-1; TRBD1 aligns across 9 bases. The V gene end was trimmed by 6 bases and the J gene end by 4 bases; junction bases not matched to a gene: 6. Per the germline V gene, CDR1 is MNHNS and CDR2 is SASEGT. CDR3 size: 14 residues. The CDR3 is CASSRQGVVTEAFF. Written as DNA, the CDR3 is TGTGCCAGCAGCCGACAGGGGGTCGTCACTGAAGCTTTCTTT.

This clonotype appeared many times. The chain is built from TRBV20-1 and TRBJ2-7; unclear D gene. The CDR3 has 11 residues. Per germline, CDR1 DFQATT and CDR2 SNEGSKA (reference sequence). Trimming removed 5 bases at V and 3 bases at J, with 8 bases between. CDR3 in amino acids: CSAGGDYEQYF. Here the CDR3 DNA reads TGCAGTGCTGGTGGGGACTACGAGCAGTACTTC.

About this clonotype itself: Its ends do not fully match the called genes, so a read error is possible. DNA for the CDR3: TGTGCCACCACCGGCAGGGGCACAGATACGCAGTGTTTT. Its translation: CATTGRGTDTQCF. The rearrangement uses TRBV6-6 and TRBJ2-3, with D possibly being TRBD1 (6 bases). The germline CDR1 and CDR2 sequences are MNHNY and SVGAGI (reference sequence). The CDR3 contains 13 residues.

The CDR3 nucleotides read TGCAGTGCTAGATCTCATACAGGGGTCTACGAGCAGTACTTC. Translation: CSARSHTGVYEQYF. The V and J genes are TRBV20-1 and TRBJ2-7; 7 bases agree with TRBD1. V shed 2 bases, J shed 3 bases, and the junction held 7 bases outside the gene matches. Germline V gene data show CDR1 as DFQATT and CDR2 as SNEGSKA (reference sequence). The CDR3 spans 14 residues.

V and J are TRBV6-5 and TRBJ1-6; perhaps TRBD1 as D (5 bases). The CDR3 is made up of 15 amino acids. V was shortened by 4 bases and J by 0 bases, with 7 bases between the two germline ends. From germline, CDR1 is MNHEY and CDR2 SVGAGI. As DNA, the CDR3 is TGTGCCAGCAGTTTGGGGGACTCCTATAATTCACCCCTCCACTTT. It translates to CASSLGDSYNSPLHF.

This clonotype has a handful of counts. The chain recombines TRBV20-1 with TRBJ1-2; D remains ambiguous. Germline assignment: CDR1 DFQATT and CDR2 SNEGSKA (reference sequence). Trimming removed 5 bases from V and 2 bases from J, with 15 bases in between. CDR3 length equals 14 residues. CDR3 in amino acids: CSAPVRERNYGYTF. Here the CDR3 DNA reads TGCAGTGCTCCAGTCCGAGAGCGGAACTATGGCTACACCTTC.

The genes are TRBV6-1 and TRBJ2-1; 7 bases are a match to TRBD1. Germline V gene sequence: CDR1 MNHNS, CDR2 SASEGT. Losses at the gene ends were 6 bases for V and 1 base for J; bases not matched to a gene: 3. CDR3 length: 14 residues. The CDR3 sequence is CASRPGGSYNEQFF. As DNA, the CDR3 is TGTGCCAGCAGACCAGGGGGTTCCTACAATGAGCAGTTCTTC.

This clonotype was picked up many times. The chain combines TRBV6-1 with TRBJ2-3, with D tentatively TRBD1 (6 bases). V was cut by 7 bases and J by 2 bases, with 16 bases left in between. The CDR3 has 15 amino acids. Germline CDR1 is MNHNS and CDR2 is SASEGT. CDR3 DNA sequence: TGTGCCAGCATCTCCTTCGGGGACAACACAGATACGCAGTATTTT. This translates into CASISFGDNTDTQYF.

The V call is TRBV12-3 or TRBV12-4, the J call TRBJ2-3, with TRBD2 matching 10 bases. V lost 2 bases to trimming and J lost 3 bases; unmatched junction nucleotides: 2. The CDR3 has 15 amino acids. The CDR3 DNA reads TGTGCCAGCAGTTTAAGGACTAGCGGAACAGATACGCAGTATTTT. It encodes CASSLRTSGTDTQYF.

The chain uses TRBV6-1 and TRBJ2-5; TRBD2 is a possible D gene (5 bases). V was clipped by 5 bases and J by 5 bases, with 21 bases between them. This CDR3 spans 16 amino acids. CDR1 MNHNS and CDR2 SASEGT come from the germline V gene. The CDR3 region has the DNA TGTGCCAGCAGTTCCTCAGGACTGCCAGTTGATGAGACCCAGTACTTC. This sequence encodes CASSSSGLPVDETQYF.

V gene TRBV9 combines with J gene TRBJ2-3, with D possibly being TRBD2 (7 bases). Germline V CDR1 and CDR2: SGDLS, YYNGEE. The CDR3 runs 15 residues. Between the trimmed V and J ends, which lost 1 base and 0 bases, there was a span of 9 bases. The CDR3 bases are TGTGCCAGCAGCGTACGGGGGGCTAGCACAGATACGCAGTATTTT. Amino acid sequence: CASSVRGASTDTQYF. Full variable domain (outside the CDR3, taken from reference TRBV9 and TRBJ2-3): DSGVTQTPKHLITATGQRVTLRCSPRSGDLSVYWYQQSLDQGLQFLIQYYNGEERAKGNILERFSAQQFPDLHSELNLSSLELGDSALYFCASSVRGASTDTQYFGPGTRLTVL.

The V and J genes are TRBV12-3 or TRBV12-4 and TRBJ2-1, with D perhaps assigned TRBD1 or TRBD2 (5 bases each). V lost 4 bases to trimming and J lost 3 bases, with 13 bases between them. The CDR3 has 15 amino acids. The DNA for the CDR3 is TGTGCCAGCAGTTCCGCCGGGGCCGACTACAATGAGCAGTTCTTC. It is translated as CASSSAGADYNEQFF.

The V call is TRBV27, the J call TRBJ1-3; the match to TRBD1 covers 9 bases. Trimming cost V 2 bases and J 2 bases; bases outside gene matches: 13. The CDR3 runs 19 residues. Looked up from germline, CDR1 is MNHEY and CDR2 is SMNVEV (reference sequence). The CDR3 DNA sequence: TGTGCCAGCAGTTTAACCGGGACAGGGAGGTTTTCGGCTGGAAACACCATATATTTT. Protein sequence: CASSLTGTGRFSAGNTIYF.

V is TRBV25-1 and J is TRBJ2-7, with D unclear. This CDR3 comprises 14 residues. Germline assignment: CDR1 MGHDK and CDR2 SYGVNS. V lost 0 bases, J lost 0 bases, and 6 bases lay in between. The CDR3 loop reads CASSEYTASYEQYF. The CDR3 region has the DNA TGTGCCAGCAGTGAATATACCGCCTCCTACGAGCAGTACTTC.

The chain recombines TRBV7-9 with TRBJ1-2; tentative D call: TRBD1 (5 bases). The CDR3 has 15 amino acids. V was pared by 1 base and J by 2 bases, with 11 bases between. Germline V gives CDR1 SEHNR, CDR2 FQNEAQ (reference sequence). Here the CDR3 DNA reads TGTGCCAGCAGCTTAGGGGTAGGGGTGAACTATGGCTACACCTTC. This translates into CASSLGVGVNYGYTF.

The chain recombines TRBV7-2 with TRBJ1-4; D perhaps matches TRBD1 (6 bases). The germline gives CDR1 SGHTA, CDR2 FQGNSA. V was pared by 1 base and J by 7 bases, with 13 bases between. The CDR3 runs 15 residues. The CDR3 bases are TGTGCCAGCAGCTTAGGCCGGGACACGGGTGAAAAACTGTTTTTT. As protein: CASSLGRDTGEKLFF.

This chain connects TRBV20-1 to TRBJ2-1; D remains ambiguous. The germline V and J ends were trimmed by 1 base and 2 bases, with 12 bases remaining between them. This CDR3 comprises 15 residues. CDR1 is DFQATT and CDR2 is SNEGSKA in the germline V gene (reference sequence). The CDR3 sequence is CSARGAGGPYNEQFF. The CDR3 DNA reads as TGCAGTGCTAGAGGGGCCGGCGGCCCCTACAATGAGCAGTTCTTC.

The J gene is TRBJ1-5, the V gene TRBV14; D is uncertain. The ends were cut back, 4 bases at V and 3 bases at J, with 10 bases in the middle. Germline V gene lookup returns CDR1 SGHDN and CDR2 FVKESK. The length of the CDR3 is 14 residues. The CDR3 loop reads CASSPPGNNQPQHF. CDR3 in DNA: TGTGCCAGCAGCCCACCCGGGAACAATCAGCCCCAGCATTTT.

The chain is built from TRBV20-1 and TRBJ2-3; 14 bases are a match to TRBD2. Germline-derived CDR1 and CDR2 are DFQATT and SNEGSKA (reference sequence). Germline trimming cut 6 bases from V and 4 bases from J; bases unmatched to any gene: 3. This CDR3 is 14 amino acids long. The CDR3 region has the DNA TGCAGTGCACCGGGACTAGCGGGAGCAGATACGCAGTATTTT. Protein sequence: CSAPGLAGADTQYF.

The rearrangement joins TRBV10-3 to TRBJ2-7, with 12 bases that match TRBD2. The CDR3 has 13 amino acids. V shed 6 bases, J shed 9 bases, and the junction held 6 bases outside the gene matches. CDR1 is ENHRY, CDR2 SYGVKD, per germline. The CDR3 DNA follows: TGTGCCATCAGGAGACTAGCGGGGGACGGGCAGTACTTC. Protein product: CAIRRLAGDGQYF.

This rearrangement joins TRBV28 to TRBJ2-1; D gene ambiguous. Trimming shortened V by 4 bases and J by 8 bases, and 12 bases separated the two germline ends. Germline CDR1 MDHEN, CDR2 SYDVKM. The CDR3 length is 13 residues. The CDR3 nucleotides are TGTGCCAGCAGTTCGGTCAACGCAGATGAGCAGTTCTTC. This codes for CASSSVNADEQFF.

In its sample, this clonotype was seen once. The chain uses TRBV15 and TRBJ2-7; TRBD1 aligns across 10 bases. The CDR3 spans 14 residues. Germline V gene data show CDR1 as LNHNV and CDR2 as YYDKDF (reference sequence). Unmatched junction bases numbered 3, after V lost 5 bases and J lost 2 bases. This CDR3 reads CATSEGQGAYEQYF. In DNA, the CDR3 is TGTGCCACCAGCGAAGGACAGGGGGCCTACGAGCAGTACTTC. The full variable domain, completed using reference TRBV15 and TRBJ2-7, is DAMVIQNPRYQVTQFGKPVTLSCSQTLNHNVMYWYQQKSSQAPKLLFHYYDKDFNNEADTPDNFQSRRPNTSFCFLDIRSPGLGDTAMYLCATSEGQGAYEQYFGPGTRLTVT.

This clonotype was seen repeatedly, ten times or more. The CDR3: CASQWGAGTDTQYF. As DNA, the CDR3 is TGTGCCAGCCAGTGGGGGGCCGGCACAGATACGCAGTATTTT. The V call is TRBV27, the J call TRBJ2-3; D might be TRBD1 or TRBD2, each matching 6 bases. The CDR3 extends over 14 amino acids. The V and J ends lost 8 bases and 1 base respectively, with 13 bases between them. The germline CDR1 and CDR2 sequences are MNHEY and SMNVEV (reference sequence).